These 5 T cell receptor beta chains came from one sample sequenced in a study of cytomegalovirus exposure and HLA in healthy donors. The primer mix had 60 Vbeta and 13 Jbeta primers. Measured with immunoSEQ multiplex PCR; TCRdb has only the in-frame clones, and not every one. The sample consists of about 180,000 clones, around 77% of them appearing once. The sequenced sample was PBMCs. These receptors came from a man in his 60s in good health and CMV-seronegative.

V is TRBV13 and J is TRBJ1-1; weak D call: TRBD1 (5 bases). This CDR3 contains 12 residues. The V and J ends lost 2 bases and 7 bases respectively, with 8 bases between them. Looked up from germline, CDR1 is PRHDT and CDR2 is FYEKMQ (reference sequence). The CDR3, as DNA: TGTGCCAGCAGCTTATTCGGGGGTGAAGCTTTCTTT. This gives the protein CASSLFGGEAFF.

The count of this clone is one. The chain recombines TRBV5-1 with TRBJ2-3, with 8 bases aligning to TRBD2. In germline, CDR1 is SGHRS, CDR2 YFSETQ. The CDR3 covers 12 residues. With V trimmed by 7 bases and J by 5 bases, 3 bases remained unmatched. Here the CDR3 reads CASSGRGDTQYF. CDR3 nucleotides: TGCGCCAGCTCCGGGAGGGGAGATACGCAGTATTTT.

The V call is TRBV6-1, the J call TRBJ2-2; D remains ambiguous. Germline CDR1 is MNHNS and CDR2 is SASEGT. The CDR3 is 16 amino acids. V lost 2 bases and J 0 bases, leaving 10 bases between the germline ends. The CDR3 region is CASSETVAPNTGELFF. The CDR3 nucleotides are TGTGCCAGCAGTGAAACCGTGGCCCCGAACACCGGGGAGCTGTTTTTT.

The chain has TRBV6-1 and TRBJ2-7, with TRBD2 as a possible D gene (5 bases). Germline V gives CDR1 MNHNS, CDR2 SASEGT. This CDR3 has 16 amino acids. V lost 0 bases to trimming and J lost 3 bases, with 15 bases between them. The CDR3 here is CASSEALVASGYEQYF. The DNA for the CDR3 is TGTGCCAGCAGTGAAGCGCTGGTAGCGAGCGGCTACGAGCAGTACTTC.

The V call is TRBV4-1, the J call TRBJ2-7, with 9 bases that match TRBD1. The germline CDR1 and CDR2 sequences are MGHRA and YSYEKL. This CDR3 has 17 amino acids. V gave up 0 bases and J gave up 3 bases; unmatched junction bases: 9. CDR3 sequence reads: CASSQDPLTGGFYEQYF. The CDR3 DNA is TGCGCCAGCAGCCAAGACCCCTTGACAGGGGGTTTCTACGAGCAGTACTTC.